The rows below give T cell receptor beta chains drawn from one sample of a study of T cells in narcolepsy. TCRdb keeps only in-frame clones here, not all; method: immunoSEQ multiplex PCR. The data hold approximately 30,000 clones, with under 85% observed a single time. The sequenced sample was CD45RA- memory CD4+ T cells from PBMCs. All receptors come from a human donor with narcolepsy. CDR3s include the opening cysteine and the closing phenylalanine or tryptophan. Fields, in order: CDR3 length, V gene, D gene, J gene, clone size, CDR3 DNA, CDR3 protein. D genes are given only for firm matches. Clone size, where shown, is once, few, many, or a class for clones that have expanded.

12	TRBV28	NA	TRBJ1-1	NA	TGTGCCAGCAGTTTATTGGGCTCTGAAGCTTTCTTT	CASSLLGSEAFF
15	TRBV4-2	NA	TRBJ2-2	NA	TGTGCCAGCAGCCAAGTCACCCTGGGGACCGGGGAGCTGTTTTTT	CASSQVTLGTGELFF
18	TRBV21-1	NA	TRBJ1-2	NA	TGTGCCAGCAGCAATCGAAAACGGCCGGGCCTCCTGAGTGGTGGCTACACCTTC	CASSNRKRPGLLSGGYTF
15	TRBV9	TRBD2	TRBJ2-1	NA	TGTGCCAGCAGCGTAGGGAGCGGGGGGGCCGGCGAGCAGTTCTTC	CASSVGSGGAGEQFF
14	TRBV11-2	NA	TRBJ1-3	NA	TGTGCCAGCAGCTTAGACAGCTCTGGAAACACCATATATTTT	CASSLDSSGNTIYF
15	TRBV6-1	NA	TRBJ2-2	NA	TGTGCCAGCAGTGCCCTAAGACAGGAGAACGGGGAGCTGTTTTTT	CASSALRQENGELFF
14	TRBV9	TRBD1	TRBJ1-2	NA	TGTGCCAGCAGCGTAGAGGGACAGGGCTATGGCTACACCTTC	CASSVEGQGYGYTF
15	TRBV18	NA	TRBJ1-1	NA	TGTGCCAGCTCACCACTAATGGGGGGCGGGGGTGAAGCTTTCTTT	CASSPLMGGGGEAFF
15	TRBV27	NA	TRBJ2-2	once	TGTGCCAGCAGTTCTTCCGGGGCCTACACCGGGGAGCTGTTTTTT	CASSSSGAYTGELFF
12	TRBV2	NA	TRBJ2-1	NA	TGTGCCAGCGAGGGCGCTGGGACCACCCAGTTCTTC	CASEGAGTTQFF
15	TRBV10-3	NA	TRBJ1-4	NA	TGTGCCATCAGTGATAAGGTTACAACTAATGAAAAACTGTTTTTT	CAISDKVTTNEKLFF
15	TRBV6-5	NA	TRBJ1-5	NA	TGTGCCAGCAGGGACACAGGGACGGGGAATCAGCCCCAGCATTTT	CASRDTGTGNQPQHF
13	TRBV7-3	NA	TRBJ1-2	NA	TGTGCCAGCAGCTTAAGTGTTTCCTATGGCTACACCTTC	CASSLSVSYGYTF
15	TRBV6-1	TRBD1	TRBJ1-2	NA	TGTGCCAGCATCCCAGGGGCAGGGGGCAACTATGGCTACACCTTC	CASIPGAGGNYGYTF
15	TRBV5-1	NA	TRBJ2-7	NA	TGCGCCAGCAGTTCGGGGGACGTTCCTAGGGACGAGCAGTACTTC	CASSSGDVPRDEQYF
13	TRBV7-8	NA	TRBJ1-1	NA	TGTGCCAGCAGCTTAGGAGAGAACACTGAAGCTTTCTTT	CASSLGENTEAFF
15	TRBV14	TRBD1	TRBJ1-3	NA	TGTGCCAGCAGCCAGGAACGTGACAGGGGGTCCACCATATATTTT	CASSQERDRGSTIYF
16	TRBV5-5	NA	TRBJ1-6	NA	TGTGCCAGCAGCCCGTTGGGAGGCTCGGAAAGGTCACCCCTCCACTTT	CASSPLGGSERSPLHF
15	TRBV5-1	NA	TRBJ2-1	NA	TGCGCCAGCACGGAGGGGGCGAGCTCCTACAATGAGCAGTTCTTC	CASTEGASSYNEQFF
15	TRBV7-2	TRBD1	TRBJ1-1	NA	TGTGCCAGCAGCCGTGGACAGGGGGGTAACACTGAAGCTTTCTTT	CASSRGQGGNTEAFF
14	TRBV19	NA	TRBJ1-2	NA	TGTGCCAGTAGTATGGGAGCGGAGGCCTATGGCTACACCTTC	CASSMGAEAYGYTF
15	TRBV4-2	TRBD1	TRBJ1-1	NA	TGTGCCAGCAGCCAAGAAGGCCCAGGGGGCACTGAAGCTTTCTTT	CASSQEGPGGTEAFF
13	TRBV4-3	NA	TRBJ1-5	once	TGCGCCAGCAGCCAAGATAGGGTTCAGCCCCAGCATTTT	CASSQDRVQPQHF
13	TRBV5-1	NA	TRBJ2-5	NA	TGCGCCAGCAGCCTACAGGGTCAAGAGACCCAGTACTTC	CASSLQGQETQYF
13	TRBV6-5	TRBD1	TRBJ2-3	NA	TGTGCCAGCGGCGGACAGGGAACAGATACGCAGTATTTT	CASGGQGTDTQYF
13	TRBV7-9	NA	TRBJ2-5	NA	TGTGCCAGCAGCTTGGGGGTCCAAGAGACCCAGTACTTC	CASSLGVQETQYF
17	TRBV27	NA	TRBJ1-3	NA	TGTGCCAGCAGTTTATCGCGGGCAACCGGCTCTGGAAACACCATATATTTT	CASSLSRATGSGNTIYF
14	TRBV6-5	TRBD1	TRBJ2-7	NA	TGTGCCAGCAGCAGACCGGGACAGGGTTACGAGCAGTACTTC	CASSRPGQGYEQYF
14	TRBV18	NA	TRBJ1-1	NA	TGTGCCAGCTCACCAGGGCAGGGGAACACTGAAGCTTTCTTT	CASSPGQGNTEAFF
15	TRBV6-6	NA	TRBJ1-6	NA	TGTGCCAGCGACTCCGGGGGGGCTGAAAATTCACCCCTCCACTTT	CASDSGGAENSPLHF
12	TRBV27	TRBD2	TRBJ2-1	NA	TGTGCCAGCAGTCCCCTAGCGGGGGGGCAGTTCTTC	CASSPLAGGQFF
11	TRBV2	NA	TRBJ1-5	few	TGTGCCAGCAGGGGATCGACAGCGCAGCATTTT	CASRGSTAQHF
14	TRBV2	TRBD1	TRBJ1-5	NA	TGTGCCAGCAGTGTGGACAGGGATCCTCAGCCCCAGCATTTT	CASSVDRDPQPQHF
15	TRBV9	NA	TRBJ1-6	NA	TGTGCCAGCAGCGCTTATGGACCGACCTATTCACCCCTCCACTTT	CASSAYGPTYSPLHF
15	TRBV4-2	TRBD1	TRBJ1-2	once	TGTGCCAGCAGCCAAGATCTCGGACAGGGGGATGGCTACACCTTC	CASSQDLGQGDGYTF